This T cell receptor (beta chain) came from a study of T cell responses to AZD1222 COVID-19 vaccine. General study results and limits: Females outnumbered males among donors, who were mostly white British; clonal diversity was possibly underestimated.

Trimming cost V 7 bases and J 5 bases, with 11 bases left between them. CDR3 size: 13 residues. The germline gives CDR1 SNHLY, CDR2 FYNNEI. Clones were read by immunoSEQ multiplex PCR, and TCRdb kept only the in-frame ones, dropping some. Of more than 95,000 clones listed, around 87% are singletons. Note on this clone: Antigen specificity is unknown.

This sample comprised peripheral blood, obtained on day 0 of AZD1222 vaccination. The TCR comes from an adult in good health. The J gene is TRBJ1-4, the V gene TRBV2; tentative D call: TRBD1 (5 bases). The CDR3 here is CASMRGANEKLFF. CDR3 sequence (DNA): TGTGCCAGCATGAGGGGCGCGAATGAAAAACTGTTTTTT.